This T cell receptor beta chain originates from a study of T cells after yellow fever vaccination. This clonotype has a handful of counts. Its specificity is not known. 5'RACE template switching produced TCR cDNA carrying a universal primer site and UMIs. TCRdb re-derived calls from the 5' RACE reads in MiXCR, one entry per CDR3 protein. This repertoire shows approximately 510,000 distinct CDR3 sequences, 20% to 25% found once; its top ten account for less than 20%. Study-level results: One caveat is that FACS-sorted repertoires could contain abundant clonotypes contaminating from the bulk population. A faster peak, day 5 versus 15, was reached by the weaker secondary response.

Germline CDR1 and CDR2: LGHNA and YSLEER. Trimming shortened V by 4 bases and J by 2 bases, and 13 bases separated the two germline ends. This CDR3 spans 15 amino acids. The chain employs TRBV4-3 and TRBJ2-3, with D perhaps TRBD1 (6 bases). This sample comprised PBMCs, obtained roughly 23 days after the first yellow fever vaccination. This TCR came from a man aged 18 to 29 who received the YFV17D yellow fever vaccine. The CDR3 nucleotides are TGCGCCAGCAGCCGAGCACAGGGCCTCACAGATACGCAGTATTTT. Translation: CASSRAQGLTDTQYF.